Below, one T cell receptor beta chain is given with its context. What it recognizes is unknown. The data derive from a study of tumor-infiltrating lymphocytes in localized non-small cell lung cancer. Germline lookup yields CDR1 SGHTA and CDR2 FQGNSA. There are 13 residues in the CDR3. The V end was cut by 6 bases, the J end by 1 base, with 9 bases between. Notes on the study in general: Compared with uninvolved lung, tumors showed higher T cell infiltration by TCRbeta sequencing.

Here immunoSEQ multiplex PCR was the method, and the copy in TCRdb shows in-frame clones only, minus some. This table has roughly 30,000 clones, around 85% appearing once. The TCR comes from a human donor with non-small cell lung cancer. The chain is built from TRBV7-2 and TRBJ1-1, with D unclear. Sample: lung tumor tissue. The CDR3 DNA reads as TGTGCCAGCAGAGAGACTGGGAACACTGAAGCTTTCTTT. Translated: CASRETGNTEAFF.